This entry lists 27 T cell receptor beta chains sequenced from one sample in a study of blood T cells in healthy people across ages (dated by TCRdb to the mid-2010s). The method behind the library was 5' RACE. A second PCR of roughly 7 to 12 cycles was run with a J-beta primer mix and a sample-barcoded 5' primer. The public reads were reprocessed in TCRdb via fastp at Q25 and MiXCR, keeping in-frame beta chains. A single entry per CDR3 protein holds the most common genes and DNA from its merged rows. In this sample the table shows around 1,900,000 distinct CDR3 sequences, roughly two fifths of which occur a single time. Roughly 23% of the sample rests with the top ten. The source material was blood. The source of these receptors is a human donor in good health.

J is TRBJ2-5 and V is TRBV12-3 or TRBV12-4; D is uncertain. The length of the CDR3 is 11 residues. Trimming removed 3 bases at V and 11 bases at J, with 10 bases between. The CDR3 DNA is TGTGCCAGCAGTTTGGGCTACCGGCAGTACTTC. Its protein product is CASSLGYRQYF.

V is TRBV10-3 and J is TRBJ1-2; D remains ambiguous. Looked up from germline, CDR1 is ENHRY and CDR2 is SYGVKD. V was cut by 6 bases and J by 2 bases, with 4 bases left in between. The CDR3 spans 11 residues. CDR3 residues: CAIRQNYGYTF. The DNA of the CDR3 is TGTGCCATCAGACAGAACTATGGCTACACCTTC.

J is TRBJ2-5 and V is TRBV10-3; 11 bases agree with TRBD2. The CDR3 runs to 14 residues. CDR1 and CDR2 (germline): ENHRY, SYGVKD. Germline trimming cut 4 bases from V and 4 bases from J; bases unmatched to any gene: 2. The CDR3 coding sequence is TGTGCCATCAGTGTTACTAGCGGGGGAGAGACCCAGTACTTC. It is translated as CAISVTSGGETQYF.

J is TRBJ1-1 and V is TRBV9; D possibly corresponds to TRBD1 (6 bases). Germline CDR1 reads SGDLS; CDR2 reads YYNGEE. The CDR3 covers 14 residues. V dropped 4 bases and J dropped 10 bases, with 20 bases sitting between them. DNA for the CDR3: TGTGCCAGCAGCACGGGACAACATCCTAAGGGAGCTTTCTTT. Translation gives CASSTGQHPKGAFF.

V and J are TRBV3-1 and TRBJ1-2; 7 bases map to TRBD1. In germline, CDR1 is LGHDT, CDR2 YNNKEL (reference sequence). J lost 7 bases, V lost 7 bases, and 6 bases had no gene match. CDR3 length: 12 residues. The CDR3 reads CASTRQGVGYTF. Here the CDR3 DNA reads TGTGCCAGCACGAGACAGGGTGTTGGCTACACCTTC.

The rearrangement uses TRBV28 and TRBJ1-6, with D unresolved. Trimming took off 3 bases at V and 3 bases at J, with 3 bases between the two ends. The germline V gene has CDR1 MDHEN and CDR2 SYDVKM. The CDR3 loop spans 13 amino acids. The CDR3 is CASSFDYNSPLHF. Here the CDR3 DNA reads TGTGCCAGCAGTTTTGACTATAATTCACCCCTCCACTTT.

In its sample, this clonotype was seen a few times. The chain combines TRBV7-9 with TRBJ2-5, with a tentative D call TRBD1 (5 bases). The V gene's germline CDR1 is SEHNR and CDR2 FQNEAQ (reference sequence). This CDR3 has 14 amino acids. Trimming stripped 1 base from V and 5 bases from J, with 11 bases between. Written as DNA, the CDR3 is TGTGCCAGCAGCTTAGTTTGGACAACCGAGACCCAGTACTTC. Amino acid sequence: CASSLVWTTETQYF.

The chain has TRBV7-2 and TRBJ2-3; TRBD2 agrees at 7 bases. The germline gives CDR1 SGHTA, CDR2 FQGNSA. The junction had 7 bases not matched to a gene; V was cut back by 4 bases and J by 0 bases. The CDR3 consists of 16 residues. The CDR3 DNA reads as TGTGCCAGCAGCTCCTGGGGGGGATTGAGCACAGATACGCAGTATTTT. This sequence encodes CASSSWGGLSTDTQYF. Drawing the rest from reference TRBV7-2 and TRBJ2-3, the complete variable domain is GAGVSQSPSNKVTEKGKDVELRCDPISGHTALYWYRQSLGQGLEFLIYFQGNSAPDKSGLPSDRFSAERTGGSVSTLTIQRTQQEDSAVYLCASSSWGGLSTDTQYFGPGTRLTVL.

The chain links TRBV20-1 to TRBJ2-7; D not resolved. CDR1 and CDR2 (germline): DFQATT, SNEGSKA (reference sequence). The CDR3 consists of 14 residues. Trimming took off 6 bases at V and 7 bases at J, with 22 bases between the two ends. CDR3 sequence (DNA): TGCAGTGCCCCAAACCCGAGACCGGGTGTTGAGCAGTACTTC. Protein: CSAPNPRPGVEQYF.

This clonotype was seen a few times. This chain links TRBV29-1 with TRBJ1-1; maybe TRBD1 (6 bases). Germline V gene sequence: CDR1 SQVTM, CDR2 ANQGSEA. The CDR3 runs 12 residues. V dropped 4 bases and J dropped 3 bases, with 9 bases sitting between them. Written as DNA, the CDR3 is TGCAGCGTTGGGAACAGGGACACTGAAGCTTTCTTT. Protein sequence: CSVGNRDTEAFF. Together with reference TRBV29-1 and TRBJ1-1, the CDR3 gives the full variable domain: SAVISQKPSRDICQRGTSLTIQCQVDSQVTMMFWYRQQPGQSLTLIATANQGSEATYESGFVIDKFPISRPNLTFSTLTVSNMSPEDSSIYLCSVGNRDTEAFFGQGTRLTVV.

This clonotype has a handful of counts. The chain recombines TRBV7-2 with TRBJ2-1, with unresolved D. The germline V gene has CDR1 SGHTA and CDR2 FQGNSA. V lost 3 bases and J 10 bases, leaving 10 bases between the germline ends. The CDR3 has 12 amino acids. In DNA, the CDR3 is TGTGCCAGCAGCTTTAGTGATGGCGAGCAGTTCTTC. Protein product: CASSFSDGEQFF.

The chain carries TRBV12-3 or TRBV12-4 and TRBJ1-2; a possible D gene is TRBD1 (6 bases). V was cut by 7 bases and J by 6 bases, with 18 bases left in between. The CDR3 sequence is 14 residues long. The CDR3 DNA reads TGTGCCAGCACCACGGACAGCCGGGTTGATGGCTACACCTTC. This translates into CASTTDSRVDGYTF.

As to this clonotype: A much larger clone differs from this one at a single base, so this may be a read error. The chain links TRBV7-9 to TRBJ1-1; no clear D. Germline loops: CDR1 SEHNR, CDR2 FQNEAQ (reference sequence). V dropped 1 base and J dropped 4 bases, with 4 bases sitting between them. The CDR3 length is 12 residues. This chain's CDR3 is CASSLVATEAFF. Written as DNA, the CDR3 is TGTGCCAGCAGCTTAGTGGCCACTGAAGCTTTCTTT.

This clonotype has a handful of counts. This chain uses TRBV25-1 with TRBJ2-5; D uncertain. The germline CDR1 and CDR2 sequences are MGHDK and SYGVNS. The CDR3 has 15 residues. The V end was cut by 2 bases, the J end by 5 bases, with 15 bases between. CDR3 region: CASSERIWESETQYF. CDR3 coding DNA: TGTGCCAGCAGTGAACGGATTTGGGAATCGGAGACCCAGTACTTC. The entire variable domain, with the rest obtained from reference TRBV25-1 and TRBJ2-5, is as follows: EADIYQTPRYLVIGTGKKITLECSQTMGHDKMYWYQQDPGMELHLIHYSYGVNSTEKGDLSSESTVSRIRTEHFPLTLESARPSHTSQYLCASSERIWESETQYFGPGTRLLVL.

This sequence joins TRBV5-1 and TRBJ1-1, with no clear D. The ends were cut back, 1 base at V and 0 bases at J, with 10 bases in the middle. The CDR3 totals 15 residues. Germline V gene sequence: CDR1 SGHRS, CDR2 YFSETQ. This CDR3 reads CASSLSPAMNTEAFF. Here the CDR3 DNA reads TGCGCCAGCAGCTTGAGTCCCGCTATGAACACTGAAGCTTTCTTT.

This sequence joins TRBV5-1 and TRBJ2-7, with a weak D call TRBD1 (6 bases). Trimming shortened V by 1 base and J by 2 bases, and 13 bases separated the two germline ends. There are 15 residues in the CDR3. Germline values: CDR1 SGHRS, CDR2 YFSETQ. The CDR3 DNA sequence: TGCGCCAGCAGCTTGTTGCCAGGGGAAACCTACGAGCAGTACTTC. Translation: CASSLLPGETYEQYF.

The chain carries TRBV6-6 and TRBJ1-5; TRBD1 matches at 7 bases. The V and J ends lost 2 bases and 6 bases, in that order; junction bases with no gene match: 7. The CDR3 covers 15 residues. The germline V gene has CDR1 MNHNY and CDR2 SVGAGI (reference sequence). CDR3 amino acids: CASSYPDRVTQPQHF. In DNA, the CDR3 is TGTGCCAGCAGTTACCCCGACAGGGTGACTCAGCCCCAGCATTTT.

This clonotype has just a few counts. At one end the junction does not follow the germline gene, possibly because of a read error. This sequence joins TRBV20-1 and TRBJ2-7; tentatively, D is TRBD1 (6 bases). The CDR3 is made up of 16 amino acids. The germline V gene has CDR1 DFQATT and CDR2 SNEGSKA (reference sequence). CDR3 region: CNARDRRTVGSYEQYF. For the CDR3, the DNA is TGCAATGCTAGAGATCGGAGGACAGTCGGCTCCTACGAGCAGTACTTC.

The chain recombines TRBV5-6 with TRBJ2-3; D gene ambiguous. Germline loops: CDR1 SGHDT, CDR2 YYEEEE. This CDR3 has 16 amino acids. V was shortened by 2 bases and J by 2 bases, with 15 bases between the two germline ends. CDR3 amino acids: CASSLLTQADTDTQYF. The CDR3 nucleotides are TGTGCCAGCAGCTTATTAACGCAAGCCGACACAGATACGCAGTATTTT.

The rearrangement joins TRBV7-2 to TRBJ1-1; D remains ambiguous. This CDR3 has 16 residues. Germline CDR1 and CDR2: SGHTA and FQGNSA. V was pared by 2 bases and J by 2 bases, with 15 bases between. CDR3 coding DNA: TGTGCCAGCAGCTTATTTCCCCCCCGGGTCAACACTGAAGCTTTCTTT. Amino acids: CASSLFPPRVNTEAFF.

The V gene is TRBV2, the J gene TRBJ1-4, with 7 bases identical to TRBD1. Germline CDR1 is SNHLY and CDR2 is FYNNEI. Losses at the gene ends were 6 bases for V and 3 bases for J; bases not matched to a gene: 7. CDR3 length: 15 amino acids. The DNA of the CDR3 is TGTGCCAGCAGCTTCCTCGGACAGGCTAATGAAAAACTGTTTTTT. Its protein product is CASSFLGQANEKLFF.

This clonotype appeared a few times. The genes are TRBV25-1 and TRBJ1-1; 7 bases map to TRBD1. The germline V gene has CDR1 MGHDK and CDR2 SYGVNS. V was clipped by 2 bases and J by 10 bases; unmatched bases: 16. The CDR3 has 16 residues. Written as DNA, the CDR3 is TGTGCCAGCAGTGAAGCCCAGGGCAGACAGGGTGCGGCAGCTTTCTTT. It encodes CASSEAQGRQGAAAFF.

The chain carries TRBV18 and TRBJ1-1, with D unclear. V dropped 2 bases and J dropped 0 bases, with 10 bases sitting between them. The CDR3 extends over 15 amino acids. CDR1 KGHSH and CDR2 LQKENI come from the germline V gene. CDR3 in amino acids: CASSPIWYMNTEAFF. The CDR3 DNA follows: TGTGCCAGCTCACCAATATGGTACATGAACACTGAAGCTTTCTTT. Based on the CDR3 plus reference TRBV18 and TRBJ1-1, the full variable domain is NAGVMQNPRHLVRRRGQEARLRCSPMKGHSHVYWYRQLPEEGLKFMVYLQKENIIDESGMPKERFSAEFPKEGPSILRIQQVVRGDSAAYFCASSPIWYMNTEAFFGQGTRLTVV.

The V and J genes are TRBV7-2 and TRBJ2-7; 10 bases agree with TRBD2. CDR3 length equals 16 residues. The V gene's germline CDR1 is SGHTA and CDR2 FQGNSA. V gave up 2 bases and J gave up 7 bases; unmatched junction bases: 11. Written as DNA, the CDR3 is TGTGCCAGCAGCTTATCTAGCGGGGGCACCTTGGGGGAGCAGTACTTC. Its translation is CASSLSSGGTLGEQYF. Together with reference TRBV7-2 and TRBJ2-7, the CDR3 gives the full variable domain: GAGVSQSPSNKVTEKGKDVELRCDPISGHTALYWYRQSLGQGLEFLIYFQGNSAPDKSGLPSDRFSAERTGGSVSTLTIQRTQQEDSAVYLCASSLSSGGTLGEQYFGPGTRLTVT.

The chain is built from TRBV27 and TRBJ2-7; D is undetermined. The CDR3 loop spans 14 amino acids. V lost 5 bases and J lost 0, with 11 bases in between. Looked up from germline, CDR1 is MNHEY and CDR2 is SMNVEV (reference sequence). For the CDR3, the DNA is TGTGCCAGCAGTACAAGCCCCGGCTCCTACGAGCAGTACTTC. Its translation is CASSTSPGSYEQYF.

The rearrangement uses TRBV3-1 and TRBJ2-1, with D uncertain. V lost 2 bases and J lost 4, with 6 bases in between. CDR1 is LGHDT, CDR2 YNNKEL, per germline (reference sequence). The CDR3 has 13 amino acids. The chain's CDR3 is CASSQSQYNEQFF. The CDR3 DNA reads as TGTGCCAGCAGCCAAAGTCAGTACAATGAGCAGTTCTTC.

The genes are TRBV27 and TRBJ1-6, with a tentative D call TRBD1 (6 bases). Germline CDR1 MNHEY, CDR2 SMNVEV (reference sequence). This CDR3 comprises 15 residues. V lost 7 bases, J lost 11 bases, and 21 bases lay in between. CDR3 sequence reads: CASNLRGPGVPPLHF. The CDR3 DNA reads as TGTGCCAGCAACCTCAGGGGTCCTGGGGTCCCACCCCTCCACTTT.